The clone carrying this T cell receptor (beta chain) was detected a few times. This sample is drawn from a study of blood T cells in healthy people across ages. A second PCR, run for about 7 to 11 cycles, used a sample-barcoded 5' primer plus a J-beta primer mix. Sequencing of every sample gave 2.5 million or more CDR3-containing paired-end reads. MiXCR was run by TCRdb on the 5' RACE reads, yielding one entry per CDR3 protein. The sample shows 1.5 million to 2 million distinct CDR3 sequences, 30% to 40% of them seen only once. Per germline, CDR1 LGHDT and CDR2 YNNKEL (reference sequence). The CDR3 extends over 14 amino acids. Trimming took 2 bases from V and 11 from J, leaving 18 bases between them.

This receptor was identified in a woman between 25 and 40 years old in good health. V is TRBV3-1 and J is TRBJ2-5, with a possible D match to TRBD1 (5 bases). Sequencing was done on a sample of blood. The CDR3 DNA follows: TGTGCCAGCAGCCAATATTCAGGGAAGGCAGAGCAGTACTTC. Its translation is CASSQYSGKAEQYF.